Detailed here is one TCR beta chain. Generated by immunoSEQ multiplex PCR, the TCRdb table keeps only in-frame clones and is missing some. Among around 200,000 clones listed, 80% to 90% were seen once. This specimen comes from a study of blood T cell repertoires in COVID-19. Study-level information: Specimens from acute and convalescent COVID-19 originated in the United States, Italy and Spain.

The CDR3 extends over 16 amino acids. The ends were cut back, 5 bases at V and 0 bases at J, with 15 bases in the middle. CDR1 is KGHDR and CDR2 is SFDVKD in the germline V gene. The rearrangement links TRBV24-1 to TRBJ2-5; TRBD1 is a possible D gene (6 bases). The TCR originated in a man aged 18 to 30 with active or convalescent COVID-19. Material: peripheral blood. The CDR3 is CATSGEQGSYQETQYF. For the CDR3, the DNA is TGTGCCACCAGTGGTGAACAGGGCTCGTACCAAGAGACCCAGTACTTC.